A single sample is the source of the 4 T cell receptor beta chains below, sequenced in a study of cytomegalovirus exposure and HLA in healthy donors. Both 60 Vbeta primers and 13 Jbeta primers went into the PCR. The data were produced by immunoSEQ multiplex PCR, yet TCRdb's version contains in-frame clones alone and is incomplete. With around 110,000 clones in the sample, the ten largest clones hold 6.8%. The sequencing sample was made of PBMCs. All receptors come from a man aged 35-49 years in good health and CMV-seropositive.

The rearrangement joins TRBV7-9 to TRBJ1-2; TRBD1 matches at 7 bases. Germline V gene sequence: CDR1 SEHNR, CDR2 FQNEAQ (reference sequence). V shed 5 bases, J shed 8 bases, and the junction held 8 bases outside the gene matches. The length of the CDR3 is 13 residues. The CDR3 is CASSPTGIEGYTF. In nucleotides, the CDR3 is TGTGCCAGCAGCCCGACAGGGATTGAAGGCTACACCTTC.

Considering frequency, this clone is medium-sized. CDR3 coding DNA: TGTGCCAGCAGCTTGATAGGGGCTGGGGAGCAGTACTTC. This codes for CASSLIGAGEQYF. The chain combines TRBV5-4 with TRBJ2-7; TRBD1 is a possible D gene (5 bases). The V gene's germline CDR1 is SGHNT and CDR2 YYREEE (reference sequence). With 1 base removed from V and 7 bases from J, the gap between germline ends came to 12 bases. CDR3 length: 13 residues. The full variable domain, completed using reference TRBV5-4 and TRBJ2-7, is ETGVTQSPTHLIKTRGQQVTLRCSSQSGHNTVSWYQQALGQGPQFIFQYYREEENGRGNFPPRFSGLQFPNYSSELNVNALELDDSALYLCASSLIGAGEQYFGPGTRLTVT.

CDR3 DNA: TGTGCCAGCATTGTAGCGGGAGGGCTAGGAGAGACCCAGTACTTC. Translated: CASIVAGGLGETQYF. The chain employs TRBV6-6 and TRBJ2-5; 11 bases line up with TRBD2. Germline values: CDR1 MNHNY, CDR2 SVGAGI (reference sequence). Trimming at V came to 7 bases and at J to 4 bases, leaving 8 bases not matched to a gene. The CDR3 is made up of 15 amino acids.

The rearrangement joins TRBV14 to TRBJ1-4; D might be TRBD1 (6 bases). V dropped 6 bases and J dropped 8 bases, with 10 bases sitting between them. This CDR3 comprises 12 residues. Per germline, CDR1 SGHDN and CDR2 FVKESK. In DNA form, the CDR3 reads TGTGCCAGCAGAATGACAGGCGAAAAACTGTTTTTT. It specifies CASRMTGEKLFF.